This T cell receptor beta chain was sequenced during a study of T cells in Graves' hyperthyroidism and ophthalmopathy. Study context: At the time of initial diagnosis and before any treatment, peripheral blood was collected.

CDR3 length equals 18 residues. Germline values: CDR1 LGHNT, CDR2 FRNRAP. V lost 3 bases and J lost 8; bases outside the gene matches: 16. RNA transcripts served as the template for amplifying TCR beta CDR3 regions. The primer set for the first-round RT-PCR of the TCR CDR3 was HTBI. Each CDR3 protein gets one entry after TCRdb re-called the multiplex PCR reads with MiXCR. The sample has roughly 700,000 distinct CDR3 sequences, 11% to 15% seen once. This clonotype showed up just a few times. The chain links TRBV12-5 to TRBJ2-1; 10 nucleotides match TRBD2. The sequenced sample was blood. The sequence was obtained from a young woman with Graves' hyperthyroidism. The CDR3 reads CASGFTRTPAGGSDEQFF. The CDR3 DNA sequence: TGTGCTAGTGGTTTTACTCGTACCCCAGCGGGAGGGTCGGATGAGCAGTTCTTC.